This T cell receptor (beta chain) was documented in a study of T cell changes during pregnancy in multiple sclerosis. CDR3 length equals 16 residues. Germline-derived CDR1 and CDR2 are SGHTA and FQGNSA. V was pared by 5 bases and J by 2 bases, with 17 bases between. Method: immunoSEQ multiplex PCR; TCRdb's copy keeps in-frame clones and lacks some. The table records 90,000 to 100,000 clones, roughly nine tenths of them present only once. This chain joins TRBV7-2 and TRBJ2-3; possibly TRBD1 for D (6 bases). The sample consisted of peripheral blood, taken in the first trimester of pregnancy. This receptor was identified in a female donor with multiple sclerosis, enrolled in a pregnancy study. The DNA for the CDR3 is TGTGCCAGCAGCCGACAGGACCTATTAAACACAGATACGCAGTATTTT. Amino acids: CASSRQDLLNTDTQYF.